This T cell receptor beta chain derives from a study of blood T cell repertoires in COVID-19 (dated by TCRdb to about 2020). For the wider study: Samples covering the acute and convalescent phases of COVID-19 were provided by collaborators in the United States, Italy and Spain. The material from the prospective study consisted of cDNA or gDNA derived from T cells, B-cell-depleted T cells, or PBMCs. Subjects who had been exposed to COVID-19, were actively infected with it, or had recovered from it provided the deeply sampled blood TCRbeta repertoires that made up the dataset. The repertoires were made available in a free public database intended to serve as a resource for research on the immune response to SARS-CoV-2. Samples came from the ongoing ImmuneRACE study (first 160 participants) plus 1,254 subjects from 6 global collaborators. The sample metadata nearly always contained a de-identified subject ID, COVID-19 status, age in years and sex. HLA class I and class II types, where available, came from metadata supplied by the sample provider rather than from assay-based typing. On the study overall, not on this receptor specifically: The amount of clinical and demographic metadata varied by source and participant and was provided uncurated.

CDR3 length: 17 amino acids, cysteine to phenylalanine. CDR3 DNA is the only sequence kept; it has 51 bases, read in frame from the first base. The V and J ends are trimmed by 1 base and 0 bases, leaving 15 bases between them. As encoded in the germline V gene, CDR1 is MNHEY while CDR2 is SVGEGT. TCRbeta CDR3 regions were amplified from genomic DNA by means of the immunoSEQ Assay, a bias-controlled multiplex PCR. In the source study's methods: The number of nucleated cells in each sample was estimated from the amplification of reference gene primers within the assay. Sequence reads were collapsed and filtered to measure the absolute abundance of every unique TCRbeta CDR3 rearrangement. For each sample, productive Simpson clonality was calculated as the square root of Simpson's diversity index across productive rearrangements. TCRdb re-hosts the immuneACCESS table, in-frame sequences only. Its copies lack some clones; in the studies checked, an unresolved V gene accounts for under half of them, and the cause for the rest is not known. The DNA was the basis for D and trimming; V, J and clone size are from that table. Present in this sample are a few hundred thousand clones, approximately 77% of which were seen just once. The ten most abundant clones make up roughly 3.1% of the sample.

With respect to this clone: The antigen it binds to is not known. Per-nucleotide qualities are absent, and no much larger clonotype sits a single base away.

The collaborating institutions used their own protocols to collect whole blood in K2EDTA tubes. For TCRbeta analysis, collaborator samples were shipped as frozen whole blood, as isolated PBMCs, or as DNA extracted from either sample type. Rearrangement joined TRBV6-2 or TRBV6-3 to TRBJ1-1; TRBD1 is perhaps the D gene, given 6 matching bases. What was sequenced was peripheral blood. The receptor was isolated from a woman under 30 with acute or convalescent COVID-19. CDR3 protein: CASSYYGRGIVNTEAFF. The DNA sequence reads TGTGCCAGCAGTTACTACGGCAGGGGAATCGTGAACACTGAAGCTTTCTTT.